One sample yielded the 22 T cell receptor beta chains listed below, sequenced in a study of graft-versus-host responses after intestinal transplantation. Some clones are missing from TCRdb's copy, which holds only in-frame ones; the method was immunoSEQ multiplex PCR. The repertoire holds 74,000 or so clones, about 92% seen once, with roughly 0.64% in the top ten. This material consisted of PBMCs, taken 98 days after intestinal transplantation. These receptors were collected from a human patient who received an intestinal transplant, so some T cells may come from the graft donor.

V is TRBV30 and J is TRBJ1-2, with D unresolved. Per the germline V gene, CDR1 is GTSNPN and CDR2 is SVGIG (reference sequence). The ends were cut back, 1 base at V and 4 bases at J, with 13 bases in the middle. The CDR3 loop spans 14 amino acids. The CDR3 spells CAWSGPWGGYGYTF. The CDR3 DNA is TGTGCCTGGAGTGGGCCATGGGGTGGCTATGGCTACACCTTC.

The chain is built from TRBV15 and TRBJ2-1, with 8 bases fitting TRBD1. The V and J ends lost 0 bases and 2 bases, in that order; junction bases with no gene match: 3. Germline assignment: CDR1 LNHNV and CDR2 YYDKDF (reference sequence). The CDR3 spans 16 residues. CDR3 nucleotides: TGTGCCACCAGCAGAGAGGCGGACAGGGCCTACAATGAGCAGTTCTTC. Protein: CATSREADRAYNEQFF.

The chain links TRBV7-9 to TRBJ2-1, with D possibly being TRBD1 or TRBD2 (7 bases each). The CDR3 loop spans 15 amino acids. Germline lookup yields CDR1 SEHNR and CDR2 FQNEAQ (reference sequence). V was pared by 5 bases and J by 4 bases, with 15 bases between. CDR3 loop: CASSPDREGYNEQFF. CDR3 DNA: TGTGCCAGCAGCCCCGACAGGGAGGGATACAATGAGCAGTTCTTC. The full variable domain, in which reference TRBV7-9 and TRBJ2-1 provide the parts outside the CDR3, is DTGVSQNPRHKITKRGQNVTFRCDPISEHNRLYWYRQTLGQGPEFLTYFQNEAQLEKSRLLSDRFSAERPKGSFSTLEIQRTEQGDSAMYLCASSPDREGYNEQFFGPGTRLTVL.

The chain joins TRBV5-1 to TRBJ2-5; tentative D call: TRBD2 (7 bases). The V end lost 2 bases, the J end lost 5 bases, and 16 bases lay between the germline ends. The length of the CDR3 is 15 residues. Germline V gene sequence: CDR1 SGHRS, CDR2 YFSETQ. In nucleotides, the CDR3 is TGCGCCAGCAGCTTAGGAGGGGGGGCCCGGGAGACCCAGTACTTC. Translation: CASSLGGGARETQYF.

The chain carries TRBV6-5 and TRBJ1-1; 7 bases are a match to TRBD1. The CDR3 runs to 14 residues. The trim removed 0 bases at V and 10 bases at J, leaving 8 bases unmatched. Germline values: CDR1 MNHEY, CDR2 SVGAGI. This CDR3 is CASSYSETGYTAFF. CDR3 DNA: TGTGCCAGCAGTTACTCAGAGACAGGGTATACAGCTTTCTTT.

The chain uses TRBV28 and TRBJ2-3; D ambiguous. Germline-derived CDR1 and CDR2 are MDHEN and SYDVKM. V lost 5 bases to trimming and J lost 3 bases, with 12 bases between them. This CDR3 is 14 amino acids long. This CDR3 is CASSPQDGTDTQYF. Written as DNA, the CDR3 is TGTGCCAGCAGTCCCCAGGACGGGACAGATACGCAGTATTTT.

This clone was picked up a small number of times. V and J are TRBV11-2 and TRBJ1-1; no reliable D call. Trimming cost V 2 bases and J 2 bases, with 6 bases left between them. The germline V gene encodes CDR1 SGHAT and CDR2 FQNNGV. CDR3 length equals 13 residues. CDR3 nucleotides: TGTGCCAGCAGCTTACGAAGCAACACTGAAGCTTTCTTT. Its translation: CASSLRSNTEAFF.

The gene calls are TRBV5-4 and TRBJ2-1; 10 bases are a match to TRBD2. The V and J ends lost 1 base and 8 bases, in that order; junction bases with no gene match: 3. Germline values: CDR1 SGHNT, CDR2 YYREEE (reference sequence). The CDR3 is made up of 14 amino acids. The CDR3 loop reads CASSLPSGGDEQFF. The CDR3, as DNA: TGTGCCAGCAGCTTGCCTAGCGGGGGAGATGAGCAGTTCTTC. The variable domain in full, completed from reference TRBV5-4 and TRBJ2-1, reads ETGVTQSPTHLIKTRGQQVTLRCSSQSGHNTVSWYQQALGQGPQFIFQYYREEENGRGNFPPRFSGLQFPNYSSELNVNALELDDSALYLCASSLPSGGDEQFFGPGTRLTVL.

Remarks on this clone: This same CDR3 is encoded by further DNA sequences in the sample. The chain joins TRBV11-2 to TRBJ1-1; D is ambiguous. V was cut by 1 base and J by 7 bases, with 4 bases left in between. CDR1 is SGHAT and CDR2 is FQNNGV in the germline V gene. The CDR3 covers 11 residues. This chain's CDR3 is CASSLGSEAFF. In DNA form, the CDR3 reads TGTGCCAGCAGCTTAGGGAGTGAAGCTTTCTTT.

Here the CDR3 reads CASRVGETQYF. Written as DNA, the CDR3 is TGTGCCAGCAGGGTTGGGGAGACCCAGTACTTC. V and J are TRBV5-4 and TRBJ2-5; D is undetermined. There are 11 residues in the CDR3. Per germline, CDR1 SGHNT and CDR2 YYREEE (reference sequence). V gave up 5 bases and J gave up 5 bases, with 7 bases separating them.

V usage is TRBV27 and J usage is TRBJ1-5; D is unclear. Trimming left V 2 bases short and J 0 bases short, with 8 bases between. Germline V gene lookup returns CDR1 MNHEY and CDR2 SMNVEV (reference sequence). The CDR3 totals 15 residues. CDR3 loop: CASSLGGYSNQPQHF. As DNA, the CDR3 is TGTGCCAGCAGTTTAGGCGGGTATAGCAATCAGCCCCAGCATTTT.

V and J are TRBV4-2 and TRBJ1-1, with D possibly being TRBD1 (5 bases). Germline V gives CDR1 LGHNA, CDR2 YNFKEQ. CDR3 length: 13 residues. Trimming shortened V by 4 bases and J by 4 bases, and 10 bases separated the two germline ends. CDR3 bases: TGTGCCAGCAGCCGGGGACGGGGCACTGAAGCTTTCTTT. This codes for CASSRGRGTEAFF.

The V call is TRBV27, the J call TRBJ2-6; D unclear. Germline V gene lookup returns CDR1 MNHEY and CDR2 SMNVEV (reference sequence). Trimming took 10 bases from V and 0 from J, leaving 7 bases between them. This CDR3 has 13 amino acids. The CDR3 sequence: CATLRSGANVLTF. In nucleotides, the CDR3 is TGTGCCACCCTACGCTCTGGGGCCAACGTCCTGACTTTC.

The chain uses TRBV30 and TRBJ2-2; 7 bases map to TRBD1. Germline-derived CDR1 and CDR2 are GTSNPN and SVGIG (reference sequence). Germline trimming cut 0 bases from V and 6 bases from J; bases unmatched to any gene: 7. The CDR3 has 15 residues. The CDR3 nucleotides read TGTGCCTGGAGTGTAGGCCAGGGGGTTCCCGGGGAGCTGTTTTTT. This translates into CAWSVGQGVPGELFF.

This clone was observed a single time. The chain combines TRBV2 with TRBJ2-7; tentatively, D is TRBD2 (6 bases). The V end lost 6 bases, the J end lost 0 bases, and 15 bases lay between the germline ends. The CDR3 has 15 residues. Germline CDR1 and CDR2: SNHLY and FYNNEI. The CDR3: CASRERGTLSYEQYF. As DNA, the CDR3 is TGTGCCAGCAGAGAACGGGGGACGCTCTCCTACGAGCAGTACTTC.

In this sample, this clone turned up a few times. The chain combines TRBV4-3 with TRBJ2-7; 12 bases are shared with TRBD2. There are 16 residues in the CDR3. Per germline, CDR1 LGHNA and CDR2 YSLEER. V lost 4 bases and J lost 2; bases outside the gene matches: 6. The DNA for the CDR3 is TGCGCCAGCAGCCCGGGACTAGCGGGCTACCCCTACGAGCAGTACTTC. It encodes CASSPGLAGYPYEQYF.

This chain links TRBV6-5 with TRBJ2-5; TRBD1 agrees at 8 bases. Germline loops: CDR1 MNHEY, CDR2 SVGAGI. The V and J ends lost 4 bases and 0 bases, in that order; junction bases with no gene match: 7. The CDR3 sequence is 16 residues long. The CDR3 DNA sequence: TGTGCCAGCAGTTCCGCCCGGGACAGGTACCAAGAGACCCAGTACTTC. Protein: CASSSARDRYQETQYF.

This clone was counted a single time. This chain links TRBV4-1 with TRBJ1-2; a possible D gene is TRBD1 (6 bases). This CDR3 spans 13 amino acids. Germline assignment: CDR1 MGHRA and CDR2 YSYEKL. Trimming stripped 0 bases from V and 12 bases from J, with 14 bases between. Written as DNA, the CDR3 is TGCGCCAGCAGCCAAGAGGTGCAGGGGAAAAACACCTTC. Protein product: CASSQEVQGKNTF.

The gene calls are TRBV4-2 and TRBJ2-7; D gene uncertain. Deletions cut 0 bases from V and 1 base from J, with 10 bases between. The CDR3 spans 15 residues. CDR1 and CDR2 (germline): LGHNA, YNFKEQ. CDR3 residues: CASSQDGVVSYEQYF. The CDR3 DNA follows: TGTGCCAGCAGCCAAGATGGCGTCGTTTCCTACGAGCAGTACTTC.

V is TRBV10-2 and J is TRBJ2-1, with 8 bases lining up with TRBD2. The CDR3 has 15 amino acids. V gave up 7 bases and J gave up 0 bases; unmatched junction bases: 5. Germline assignment: CDR1 WSHSY and CDR2 SAAADI. In DNA, the CDR3 is TGCGCCAGCATGAGCGGGGGCACCTCCTACAATGAGCAGTTCTTC. Translating it yields CASMSGGTSYNEQFF.

The chain is built from TRBV10-3 and TRBJ1-4; D unclear. The CDR3 has 15 residues. CDR1 is ENHRY and CDR2 is SYGVKD in the germline V gene. V was trimmed by 3 bases and J by 7 bases, leaving 15 bases between them. CDR3 loop: CAISDTTRGGEKLFF. CDR3 nucleotide sequence: TGTGCCATCAGTGACACAACCCGGGGTGGTGAAAAACTGTTTTTT.

The chain carries TRBV29-1 and TRBJ2-3; D may be TRBD2 (6 bases). The CDR3 runs to 13 residues. Germline V gene lookup returns CDR1 SQVTM and CDR2 ANQGSEA. Trimming took 0 bases from V and 4 from J, leaving 8 bases between them. This CDR3 is CSVEETSPDTQYF. The CDR3, as DNA: TGCAGCGTTGAAGAGACTAGTCCAGATACGCAGTATTTT.